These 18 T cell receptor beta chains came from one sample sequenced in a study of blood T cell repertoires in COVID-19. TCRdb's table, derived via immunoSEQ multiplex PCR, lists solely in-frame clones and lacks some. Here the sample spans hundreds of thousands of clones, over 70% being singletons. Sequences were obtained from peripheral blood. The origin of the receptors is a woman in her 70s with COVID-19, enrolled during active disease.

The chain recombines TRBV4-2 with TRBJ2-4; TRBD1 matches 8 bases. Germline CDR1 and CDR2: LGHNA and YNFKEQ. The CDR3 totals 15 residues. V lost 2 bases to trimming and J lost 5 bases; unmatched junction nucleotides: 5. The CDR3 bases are TGTGCCAGCAGCCAATTATCGGACAGGGAAAACATTCAGTACTTC. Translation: CASSQLSDRENIQYF.

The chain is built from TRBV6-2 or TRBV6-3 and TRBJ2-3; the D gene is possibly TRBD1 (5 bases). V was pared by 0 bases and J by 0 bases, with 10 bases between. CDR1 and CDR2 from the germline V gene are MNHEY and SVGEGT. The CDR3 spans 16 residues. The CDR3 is CASSYSPGMSTDTQYF. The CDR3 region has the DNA TGTGCCAGCAGTTACTCGCCAGGGATGAGCACAGATACGCAGTATTTT.

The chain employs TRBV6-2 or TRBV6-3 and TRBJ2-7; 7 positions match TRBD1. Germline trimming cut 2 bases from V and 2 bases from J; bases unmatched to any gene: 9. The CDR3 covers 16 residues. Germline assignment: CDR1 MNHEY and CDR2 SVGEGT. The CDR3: CASSYRPGTAAYEQYF. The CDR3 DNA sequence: TGTGCCAGCAGTTACCGACCCGGGACAGCAGCCTACGAGCAGTACTTC.

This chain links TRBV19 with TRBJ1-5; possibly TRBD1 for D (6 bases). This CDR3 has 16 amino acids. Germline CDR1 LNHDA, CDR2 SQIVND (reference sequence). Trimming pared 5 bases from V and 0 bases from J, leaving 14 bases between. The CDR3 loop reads CASSLGAGRSNQPQHF. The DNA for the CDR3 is TGTGCCAGTAGTTTGGGGGCAGGTCGTAGCAATCAGCCCCAGCATTTT.

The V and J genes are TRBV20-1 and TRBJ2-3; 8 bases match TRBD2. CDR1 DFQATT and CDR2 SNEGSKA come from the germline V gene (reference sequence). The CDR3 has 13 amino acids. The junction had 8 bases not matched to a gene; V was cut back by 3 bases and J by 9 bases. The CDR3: CSASTSGSDTQYF. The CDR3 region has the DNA TGCAGTGCTAGTACCAGCGGGAGTGACACGCAGTATTTT.

CDR3 in amino acids: CASSSPLTGPGTEAFF. CDR3 sequence (DNA): TGTGCCAGCAGCTCACCCCTGACAGGGCCTGGGACTGAAGCTTTCTTT. The chain joins TRBV11-3 to TRBJ1-1, with 7 positions matching TRBD1. Germline V gives CDR1 SGHNT, CDR2 YENEEA. This CDR3 spans 16 amino acids. With V trimmed by 4 bases and J by 5 bases, 13 bases remained unmatched.

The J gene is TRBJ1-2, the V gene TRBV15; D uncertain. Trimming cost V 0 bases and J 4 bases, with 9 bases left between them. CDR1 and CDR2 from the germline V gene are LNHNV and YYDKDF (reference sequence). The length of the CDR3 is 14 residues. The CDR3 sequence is CATSRDQSFYGYTF. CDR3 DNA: TGTGCCACCAGCAGAGATCAGTCCTTCTATGGCTACACCTTC.

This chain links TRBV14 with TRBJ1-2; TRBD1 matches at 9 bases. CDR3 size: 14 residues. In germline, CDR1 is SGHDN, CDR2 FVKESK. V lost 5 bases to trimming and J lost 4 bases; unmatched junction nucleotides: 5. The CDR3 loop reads CASSYTGGPYGYTF. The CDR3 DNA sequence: TGTGCCAGCAGCTACACAGGGGGCCCCTATGGCTACACCTTC.

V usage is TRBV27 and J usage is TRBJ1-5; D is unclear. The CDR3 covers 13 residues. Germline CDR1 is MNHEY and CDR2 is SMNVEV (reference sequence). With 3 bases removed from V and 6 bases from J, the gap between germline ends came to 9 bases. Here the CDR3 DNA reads TGTGCCAGCAGTTTTGTGGGAGGTCAGCCCCAGCATTTT. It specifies CASSFVGGQPQHF.

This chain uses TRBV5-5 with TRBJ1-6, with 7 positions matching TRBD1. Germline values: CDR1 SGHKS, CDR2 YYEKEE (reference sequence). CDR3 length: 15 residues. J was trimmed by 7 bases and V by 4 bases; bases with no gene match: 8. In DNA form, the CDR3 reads TGTGCCAGCAGCCCGGGGACAGCTCAGAATTCACCCCTCCACTTT. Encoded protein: CASSPGTAQNSPLHF.

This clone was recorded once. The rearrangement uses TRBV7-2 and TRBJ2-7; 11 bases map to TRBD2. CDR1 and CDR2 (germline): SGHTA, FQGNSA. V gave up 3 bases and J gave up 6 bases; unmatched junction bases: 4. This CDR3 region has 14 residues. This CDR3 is CASSLLAGGFEQYF. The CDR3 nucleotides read TGTGCCAGCAGCTTGCTAGCGGGAGGCTTCGAGCAGTACTTC.

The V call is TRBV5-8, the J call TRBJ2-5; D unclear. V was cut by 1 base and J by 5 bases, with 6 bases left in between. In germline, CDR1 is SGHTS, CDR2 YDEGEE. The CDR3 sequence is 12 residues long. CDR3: CASSLNRETQYF. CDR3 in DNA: TGTGCCAGCAGCTTGAATCGGGAGACCCAGTACTTC.

In nucleotides, the CDR3 is TGCGCCAGCAGTCAATGTTCGGACAGGGTCGGTCAGCCCCAGCATTTT. It encodes CASSQCSDRVGQPQHF. This chain links TRBV23-1 with TRBJ1-5; 8 bases line up with TRBD1. TRBV23-1 is designated an ORF whose function remains uncertain. Losses at the gene ends were 1 base for V and 6 bases for J; bases not matched to a gene: 8. The CDR3 runs to 16 residues.

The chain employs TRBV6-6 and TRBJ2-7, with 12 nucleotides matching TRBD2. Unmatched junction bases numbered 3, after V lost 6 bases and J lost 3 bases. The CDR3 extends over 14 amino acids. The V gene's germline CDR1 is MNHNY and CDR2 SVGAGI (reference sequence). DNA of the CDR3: TGTGCCAGCAGCAGACTAGCGGGAGACTACGAGCAGTACTTC. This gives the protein CASSRLAGDYEQYF.

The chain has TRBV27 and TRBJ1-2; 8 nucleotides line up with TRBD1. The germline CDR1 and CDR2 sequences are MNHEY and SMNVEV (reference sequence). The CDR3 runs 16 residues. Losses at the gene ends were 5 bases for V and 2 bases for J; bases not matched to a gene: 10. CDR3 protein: CASSSPGTGINYGYTF. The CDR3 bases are TGTGCCAGCAGTAGCCCCGGGACAGGAATCAACTATGGCTACACCTTC.

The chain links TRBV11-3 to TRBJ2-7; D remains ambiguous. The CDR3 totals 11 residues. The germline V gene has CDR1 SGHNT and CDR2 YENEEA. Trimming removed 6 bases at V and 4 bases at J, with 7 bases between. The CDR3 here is CASSPDYEQYF. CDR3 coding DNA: TGTGCCAGCAGTCCAGATTACGAGCAGTACTTC. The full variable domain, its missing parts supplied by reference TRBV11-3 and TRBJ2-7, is EAGVVQSPRYKIIEKKQPVAFWCNPISGHNTLYWYLQNLGQGPELLIRYENEEAVDDSQLPKDRFSAERLKGVDSTLKIQPAELGDSAVYLCASSPDYEQYFGPGTRLTVT.

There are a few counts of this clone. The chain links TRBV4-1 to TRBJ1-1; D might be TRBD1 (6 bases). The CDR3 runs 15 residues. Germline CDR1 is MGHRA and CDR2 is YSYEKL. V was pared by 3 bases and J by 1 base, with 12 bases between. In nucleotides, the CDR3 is TGCGCCAGCAGCCACGAACACAGGGAGAACACTGAAGCTTTCTTT. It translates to CASSHEHRENTEAFF.

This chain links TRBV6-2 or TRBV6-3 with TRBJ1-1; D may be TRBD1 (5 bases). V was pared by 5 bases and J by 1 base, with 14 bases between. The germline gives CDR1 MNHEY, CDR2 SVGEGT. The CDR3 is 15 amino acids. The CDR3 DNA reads TGTGCCAGCAGTACCCCCGGGGGGTCGAACACTGAAGCTTTCTTT. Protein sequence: CASSTPGGSNTEAFF.